These T cell receptor beta chains were read from a single sample in a study of blood T cell repertoires in COVID-19. Clones were read by immunoSEQ multiplex PCR, and TCRdb kept only the in-frame ones, dropping some. Of about 270,000 clones listed, around 82% are singletons. The sequencing sample was made of peripheral blood. These receptors came from a woman under 30 with acute or convalescent COVID-19. Each CDR3 is given with its conserved first and last residue. D genes are given only for firm matches. The listing skips clone size in some rows; elsewhere it reads once, few, many or a size class.

j_gene,d_gene,v_gene,abundance,CDR3nt,CDR3aa
TRBJ2-5,-,TRBV30,-,TGTGCCTGGAGCACCCAGGGTTTCCAAGAGACCCAGTACTTC,CAWSTQGFQETQYF
TRBJ2-7,TRBD1,TRBV18,few,TGTGCCAGCTCACCAGGGACAGGGCCCTACGAGCAGTACTTC,CASSPGTGPYEQYF
TRBJ1-1,-,TRBV3-1/TRBV3-2,-,TGTGCCAGCAGCCAAGACTCGGGGATCACTGAAGCTTTCTTT,CASSQDSGITEAFF
TRBJ2-3,-,TRBV19,-,TGTGCCAGTAGTATGCAGGGCCGGACAGATACGCAGTATTTT,CASSMQGRTDTQYF
TRBJ1-5,TRBD1,TRBV7-9,few,TGTGCCAGCAGCGCACCAGGGGGGCGTCAGCCCCAGCATTTT,CASSAPGGRQPQHF
TRBJ2-7,-,TRBV20-1,-,TGCAGTGCTAGTCCGGGAAATTACGAGCAGTACTTC,CSASPGNYEQYF
TRBJ2-2,-,TRBV7-9,-,TGTGCCAGCAGCTTAGGGACAGCTTCCGGGGAGCTGTTTTTT,CASSLGTASGELFF
TRBJ2-7,TRBD1,TRBV25-1,-,TGTGCCAGCACTTACAGGGGCGCGCGGGAGCAGTACTTC,CASTYRGAREQYF
TRBJ2-7,TRBD1,TRBV29-1,-,TGCAGCGTTGAGTACGGGACAGGGGGCTACGAGCAGTACTTC,CSVEYGTGGYEQYF
TRBJ2-1,-,TRBV5-1,-,TGCGCCAGCAGCTTGGTGGGGGGCTCCTACAATGAGCAGTTCTTC,CASSLVGGSYNEQFF
TRBJ2-1,TRBD2,TRBV6-5,-,TGTGCCAGCAGTTCCACGGGAGGGGCTGAGCAGTTCTTC,CASSSTGGAEQFF
TRBJ2-7,TRBD2,TRBV14,-,TGTGCCAGCAGCCTAACTAGCGGGAGGGTGTCCTACGAGCAGTACTTC,CASSLTSGRVSYEQYF
TRBJ2-7,-,TRBV7-9,once,TGTGCCAGCAGCTTAGATGGCAGGGTTCTCAACGAGCAGTACTTC,CASSLDGRVLNEQYF
TRBJ1-4,-,TRBV27,-,TGTGCCAGCCATCCGGCAGGGATAAATGAAAAACTGTTTTTT,CASHPAGINEKLFF
TRBJ1-1,-,TRBV10-3,-,TGTGCCATCAGTGACGGACAAAACACTGAAGCTTTCTTT,CAISDGQNTEAFF
TRBJ2-1,-,TRBV21-1,-,TGTGCCAGCACCACCTCGGATGAGCAGTTCTTC,CASTTSDEQFF
TRBJ1-2,TRBD1,TRBV27,many,TGTGCCAGCAGTTCTACCGGGACAGGCCTTAACTATGGCTACACCTTC,CASSSTGTGLNYGYTF
TRBJ2-2,TRBD1,TRBV5-4,once,TGTGCCAGCAGCTTCCCGGGACAGGGGTTCACCGGGGAGCTGTTTTTT,CASSFPGQGFTGELFF
TRBJ2-7,-,TRBV7-9,-,TGTGCCAGCAGCCTCGAGTACGAGCAGTACTTC,CASSLEYEQYF
TRBJ2-2,TRBD2,TRBV4-3,-,TGCGCCAGCAGCCAAGATCCGGGCGGGAGTGTCGGGGAGCTGTTTTTT,CASSQDPGGSVGELFF
TRBJ1-5,-,TRBV19,-,TGTGCCAGTAGCCTGACCCTCGGGACAAGTCAGCCCCAGCATTTT,CASSLTLGTSQPQHF
TRBJ2-2,-,TRBV5-5,-,TGTGCCAGCAGCTTGACTAAAATAGACACCGGGGAGCTGTTTTTT,CASSLTKIDTGELFF
TRBJ1-6,-,TRBV27,-,TGTGCCAGCAGTAACGGTGGGCGTAATTCACCCCTCCACTTT,CASSNGGRNSPLHF
TRBJ2-3,-,TRBV7-2,once,TGTGCCAGCAGATTCGACAGAGACGGGACGCAGTATTTT,CASRFDRDGTQYF
TRBJ2-3,TRBD2,TRBV9,once,TGTGCCAGCACCGACCGACTAGCGGGAGGGCCTGAAGATACGCAGTATTTT,CASTDRLAGGPEDTQYF
TRBJ1-5,-,TRBV2,-,TGTGCCAGCAGTGAAGTTAGGATTGGAGATCAGCCCCAGCATTTT,CASSEVRIGDQPQHF
TRBJ2-6,-,TRBV7-9,once,TGTGCCAGCAGCACCGGGACATCTGGGGCCAACGTCCTGACTTTC,CASSTGTSGANVLTF
TRBJ2-7,-,TRBV4-1,-,TGCGCCAGCAGCCAAGATATAGGACATGGGTCCGAGCAGTACTTC,CASSQDIGHGSEQYF
TRBJ1-2,TRBD1,TRBV19,-,TGTGCCAGTGGACCGCGGGGACAGCGACTTGATGGCTACACCTTC,CASGPRGQRLDGYTF
TRBJ1-5,-,TRBV13,-,TGTGCCAGCAGCTTAGGGCAGATAAATCAGCCCCAGCATTTT,CASSLGQINQPQHF
TRBJ1-2,-,TRBV9,-,TGTGCCAGCAGCGTAGAGGAGGGACTGGGGCCTTTCTCTGGCTACACCTTC,CASSVEEGLGPFSGYTF
TRBJ2-7,TRBD2,TRBV27,-,TGTGCCAGCAGTTGGGGGACTAGCGGCATACCCTACGAGCAGTACTTC,CASSWGTSGIPYEQYF
TRBJ1-2,-,TRBV4-3,-,TGCGCCAGCAGCCAAGAGGGGGGGGCCCCATTAGACGGCTACACCTTC,CASSQEGGAPLDGYTF
TRBJ1-1,-,TRBV4-1,-,TGCGCCAGCAGCCAAGATGCGGGACCTTATGCTGAAGCTTTCTTT,CASSQDAGPYAEAFF
TRBJ2-5,-,TRBV7-8,-,TGTGCCAGCAGCTTACAACTCACAGGAGGGGTTTCCTATGAGACCCAGTACTTC,CASSLQLTGGVSYETQYF
TRBJ2-6,TRBD1,TRBV30,many,TGTGCCTGGAGTAGGGGGACAGGGGATCCCTCTGGGGCCAACGTCCTGACTTTC,CAWSRGTGDPSGANVLTF
TRBJ2-5,-,TRBV5-4,-,TGTGCCAGCAGCCTGGGACTCCAAGAGACCCAGTACTTC,CASSLGLQETQYF
TRBJ1-5,-,TRBV30,many,TGTGCCTGGAGTGTAGGGGTCGTCAGCAATCAGCCCCAGCATTTT,CAWSVGVVSNQPQHF
TRBJ2-3,TRBD2,TRBV3-1/TRBV3-2,-,TGTGCCAGCAGCTACTTAAGCGGGAGGGGGCCAGATACGCAGTATTTT,CASSYLSGRGPDTQYF
TRBJ1-2,TRBD1,TRBV11-2,-,TGTGCCAGCAGCCCCTCCCCGGGACAGGGGAAGTATGGCTACACCTTC,CASSPSPGQGKYGYTF
TRBJ2-1,TRBD2,TRBV5-6,-,TGTGCCAGCAGCTTGTCTAGCGGGGAGCCTTTTTACAATGAGCAGTTCTTC,CASSLSSGEPFYNEQFF
TRBJ2-3,TRBD1,TRBV3-1/TRBV3-2,-,TGTGCCGGCAGCCAAGAATGGGCCCCCCGGGACAGGGGGACAGATACGCAGTATTTT,CAGSQEWAPRDRGTDTQYF
TRBJ1-2,-,TRBV12-3/TRBV12-4,-,TGTGCCAGCAGTTTTGGGGGGGCGCGAGGCTACACCTTC,CASSFGGARGYTF
TRBJ2-7,TRBD1,TRBV18,-,TGTGCCAGCTCAACGGGGACAGGGGCTTCGGATGAGCAGTACTTC,CASSTGTGASDEQYF
TRBJ1-2,-,TRBV6-5,-,TGTGCCAGCTGGCGGGGGGGAGGGTCCTATGGCTACACCTTC,CASWRGGGSYGYTF
TRBJ2-7,-,TRBV12-5,-,TGTGCTAGTGGTCTCGGGGCCTACGAGCAGTACTTC,CASGLGAYEQYF